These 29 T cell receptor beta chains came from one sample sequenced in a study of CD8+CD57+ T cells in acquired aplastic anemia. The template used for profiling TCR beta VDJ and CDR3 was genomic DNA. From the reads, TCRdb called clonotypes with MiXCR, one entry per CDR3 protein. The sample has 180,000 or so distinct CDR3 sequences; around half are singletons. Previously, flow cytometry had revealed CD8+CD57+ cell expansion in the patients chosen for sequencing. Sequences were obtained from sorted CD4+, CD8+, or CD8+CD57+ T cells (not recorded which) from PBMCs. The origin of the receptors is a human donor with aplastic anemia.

CDR3 DNA: TGTGCCATCAGACAGACTAACACCGGGGAGCTGTTTTTT. Its protein product is CAIRQTNTGELFF. The chain carries TRBV10-3 and TRBJ2-2, with no clear D. CDR3 size: 13 residues. Trimming removed 6 bases from V and 2 bases from J, with 7 bases in between. The V gene's germline CDR1 is ENHRY and CDR2 SYGVKD.

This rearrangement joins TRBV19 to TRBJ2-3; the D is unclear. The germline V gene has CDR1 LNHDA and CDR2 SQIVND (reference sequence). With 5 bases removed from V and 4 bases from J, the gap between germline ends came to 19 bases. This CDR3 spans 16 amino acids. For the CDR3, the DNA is TGTGCCAGTAGTCCCCCCCTCGGGTTAGATTCAGATACGCAGTATTTT. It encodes CASSPPLGLDSDTQYF.

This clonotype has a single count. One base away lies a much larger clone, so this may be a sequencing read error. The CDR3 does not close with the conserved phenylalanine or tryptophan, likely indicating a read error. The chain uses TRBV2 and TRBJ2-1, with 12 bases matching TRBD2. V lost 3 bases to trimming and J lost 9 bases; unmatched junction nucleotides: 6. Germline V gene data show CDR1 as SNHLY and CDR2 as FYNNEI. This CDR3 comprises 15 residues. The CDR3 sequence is CASSDSGLAGREQFL. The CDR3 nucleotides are TGTGCCAGCAGTGACTCAGGACTAGCGGGGCGTGAGCAGTTCCTC.

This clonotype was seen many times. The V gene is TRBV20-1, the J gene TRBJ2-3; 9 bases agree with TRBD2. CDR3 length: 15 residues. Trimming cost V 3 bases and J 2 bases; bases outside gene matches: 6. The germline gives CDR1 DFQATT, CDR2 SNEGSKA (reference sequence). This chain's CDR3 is CSASPERGATDTQYF. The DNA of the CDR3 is TGCAGTGCTAGTCCGGAGCGGGGGGCCACAGATACGCAGTATTTT.

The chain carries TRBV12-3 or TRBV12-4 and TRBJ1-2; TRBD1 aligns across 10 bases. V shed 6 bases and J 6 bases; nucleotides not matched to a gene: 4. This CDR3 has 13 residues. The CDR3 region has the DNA TGTGCCAGCAGCATGACAGGGGGCAATGGCTACACCTTC. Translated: CASSMTGGNGYTF.

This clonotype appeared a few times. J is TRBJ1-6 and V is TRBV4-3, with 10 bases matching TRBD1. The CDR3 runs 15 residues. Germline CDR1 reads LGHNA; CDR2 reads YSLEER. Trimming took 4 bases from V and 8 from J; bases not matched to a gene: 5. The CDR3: CASSPGTGEDSPLHF. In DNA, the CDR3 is TGCGCCAGCAGCCCCGGGACAGGGGAGGATTCACCCCTCCACTTT.

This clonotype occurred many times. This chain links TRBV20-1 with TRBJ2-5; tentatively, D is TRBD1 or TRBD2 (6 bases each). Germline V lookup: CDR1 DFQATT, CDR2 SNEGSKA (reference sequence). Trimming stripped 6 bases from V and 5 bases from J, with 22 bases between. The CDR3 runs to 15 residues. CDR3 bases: TGCAGTGCCACCCCTAGGATCGGGGGCGCGGAGACCCAGTACTTC. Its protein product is CSATPRIGGAETQYF.

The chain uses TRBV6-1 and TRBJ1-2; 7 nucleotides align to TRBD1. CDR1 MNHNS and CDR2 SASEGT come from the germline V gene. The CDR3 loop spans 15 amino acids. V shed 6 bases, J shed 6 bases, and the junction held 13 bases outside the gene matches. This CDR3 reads CASSLRQGYWDGYTF. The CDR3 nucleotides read TGTGCCAGCAGCCTACGACAGGGTTATTGGGATGGCTACACCTTC.

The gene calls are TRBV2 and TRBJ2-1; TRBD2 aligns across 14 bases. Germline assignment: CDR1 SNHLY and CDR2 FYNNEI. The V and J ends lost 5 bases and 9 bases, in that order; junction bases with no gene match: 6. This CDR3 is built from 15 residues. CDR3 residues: CASSQTSGGEGEQFF. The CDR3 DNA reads TGTGCCAGCAGTCAGACTAGCGGGGGGGAGGGTGAGCAGTTCTTC.

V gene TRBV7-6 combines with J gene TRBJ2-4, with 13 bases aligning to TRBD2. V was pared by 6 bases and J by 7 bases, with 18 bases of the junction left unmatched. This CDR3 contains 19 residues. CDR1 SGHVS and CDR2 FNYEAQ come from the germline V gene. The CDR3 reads CASSYGVGTSGRAGNIQYF. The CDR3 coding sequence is TGTGCCAGCAGTTACGGTGTGGGAACTAGCGGGAGGGCAGGGAACATTCAGTACTTC.

In DNA, the CDR3 is TGCAGCGTAAAAGGACAGGGCGGCGAGCAGTACTTC. Translation gives CSVKGQGGEQYF. The chain links TRBV29-1 to TRBJ2-5; TRBD1 matches 8 bases. The J call is in doubt because the DNA end fits TRBJ2-7 better. The CDR3 totals 12 residues. Germline V lookup: CDR1 SQVTM, CDR2 ANQGSEA.

The CDR3 here is CASSYGTGSSYEQYF. The DNA of the CDR3 is TGTGCCAGCAGTTACGGGACAGGGAGCTCCTACGAGCAGTACTTC. The chain is built from TRBV6-2 or TRBV6-3 and TRBJ2-7; 9 bases match TRBD1. The CDR3 sequence is 15 residues long. Germline CDR1 is MNHEY and CDR2 is SVGEGT. The V gene end was trimmed by 2 bases and the J gene end by 0 bases; junction bases not matched to a gene: 2.

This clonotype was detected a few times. The CDR3 spells CATSETGRASPLHF. The CDR3 coding sequence is TGTGCCACCAGTGAGACAGGGAGAGCTTCACCCCTCCACTTT. The chain is built from TRBV24-1 and TRBJ1-6; 7 bases are a match to TRBD1. CDR3 length equals 14 residues. With 4 bases clipped from V and 9 bases from J, the junction kept 5 bases outside the gene matches. CDR1 KGHDR and CDR2 SFDVKD come from the germline V gene.

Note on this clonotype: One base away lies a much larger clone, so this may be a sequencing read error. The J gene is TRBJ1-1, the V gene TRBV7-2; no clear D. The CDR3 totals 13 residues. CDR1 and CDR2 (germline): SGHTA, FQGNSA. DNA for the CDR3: TGTGCCAGCAGCTTAGGGGAGAACACTGAAGCTCTCTTT. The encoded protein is CASSLGENTEALF.

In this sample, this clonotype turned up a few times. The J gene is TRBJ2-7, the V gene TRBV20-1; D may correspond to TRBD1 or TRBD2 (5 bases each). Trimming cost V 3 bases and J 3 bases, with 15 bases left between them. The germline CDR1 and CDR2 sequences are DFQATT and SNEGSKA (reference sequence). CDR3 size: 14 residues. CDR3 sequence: CSARGLEGIYEQYF. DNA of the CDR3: TGCAGTGCTAGGGGGCTAGAGGGGATCTACGAGCAGTACTTC.

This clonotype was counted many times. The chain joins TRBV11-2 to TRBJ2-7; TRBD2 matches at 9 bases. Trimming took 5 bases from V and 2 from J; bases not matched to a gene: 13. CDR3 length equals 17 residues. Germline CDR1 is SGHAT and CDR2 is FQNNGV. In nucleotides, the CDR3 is TGTGCCAGCAGCCCCCCAGACCGGCTAGCGGGGACCTACGAGCAGTACTTC. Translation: CASSPPDRLAGTYEQYF.

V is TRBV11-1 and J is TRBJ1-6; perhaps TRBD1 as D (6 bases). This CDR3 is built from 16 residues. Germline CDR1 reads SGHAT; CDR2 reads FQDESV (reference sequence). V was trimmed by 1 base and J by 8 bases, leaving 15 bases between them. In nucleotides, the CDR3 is TGTGCCAGCAGCTTAGAAGGGGGGCGGATGGATTCACCCCTCCACTTT. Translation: CASSLEGGRMDSPLHF.

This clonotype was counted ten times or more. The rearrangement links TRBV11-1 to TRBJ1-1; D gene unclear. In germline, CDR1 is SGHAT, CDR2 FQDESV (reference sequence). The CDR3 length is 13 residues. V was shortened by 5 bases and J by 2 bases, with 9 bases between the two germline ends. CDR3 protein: CASSRESNTEAFF. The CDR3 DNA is TGTGCCAGCAGCAGGGAATCCAACACTGAAGCTTTCTTT.

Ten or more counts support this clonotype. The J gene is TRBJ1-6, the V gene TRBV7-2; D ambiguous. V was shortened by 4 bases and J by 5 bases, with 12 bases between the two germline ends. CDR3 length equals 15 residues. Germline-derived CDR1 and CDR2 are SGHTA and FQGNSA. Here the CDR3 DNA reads TGTGCCAGCAGCTCCCTGACGAGTCATAATTCACCCCTCCACTTT. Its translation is CASSSLTSHNSPLHF.

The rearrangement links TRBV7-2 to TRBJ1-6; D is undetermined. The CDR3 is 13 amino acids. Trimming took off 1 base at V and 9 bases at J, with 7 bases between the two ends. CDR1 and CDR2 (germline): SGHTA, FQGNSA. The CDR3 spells CASSLGWRSPLHF. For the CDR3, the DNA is TGTGCCAGCAGCTTAGGGTGGCGTTCACCCCTCCACTTT.

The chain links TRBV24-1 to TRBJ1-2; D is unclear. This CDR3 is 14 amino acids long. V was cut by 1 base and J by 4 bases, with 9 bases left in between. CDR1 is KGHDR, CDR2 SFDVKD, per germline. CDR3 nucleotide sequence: TGTGCCACCAGTGATTTCGCCTTTTCCTATGGCTACACCTTC. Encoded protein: CATSDFAFSYGYTF.

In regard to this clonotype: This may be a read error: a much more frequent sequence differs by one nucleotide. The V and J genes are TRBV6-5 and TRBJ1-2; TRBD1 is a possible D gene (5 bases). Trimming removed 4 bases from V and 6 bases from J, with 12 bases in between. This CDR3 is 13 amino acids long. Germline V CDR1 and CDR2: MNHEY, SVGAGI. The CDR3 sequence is CASSSDWGHGYTF. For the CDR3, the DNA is TGTGCCAGCAGTTCCGACTGGGGCCATGGCTACACCTTC.

The CDR3 loop reads CASSGSLTGTYEQYF. CDR3 coding DNA: TGTGCCAGCAGTGGGAGTCTGACAGGGACCTACGAGCAGTACTTC. This chain uses TRBV2 with TRBJ2-7, with TRBD1 identical over 7 bases. CDR1 is SNHLY and CDR2 is FYNNEI in the germline V gene. With V trimmed by 4 bases and J by 2 bases, 8 bases remained unmatched. The CDR3 loop spans 15 amino acids.

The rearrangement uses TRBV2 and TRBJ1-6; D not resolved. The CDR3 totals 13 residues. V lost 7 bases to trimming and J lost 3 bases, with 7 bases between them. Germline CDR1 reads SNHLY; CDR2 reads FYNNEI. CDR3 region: CASKESYNSPLHF. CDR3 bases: TGTGCCAGCAAGGAGAGCTATAATTCACCCCTCCACTTT.

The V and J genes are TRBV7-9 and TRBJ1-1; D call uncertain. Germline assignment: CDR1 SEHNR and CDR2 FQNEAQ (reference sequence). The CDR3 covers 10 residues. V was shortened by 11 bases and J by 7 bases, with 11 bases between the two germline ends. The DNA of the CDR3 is TGTGCCCGAGGGCTGGGTGAAGCTTTCTTT. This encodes CARGLGEAFF.

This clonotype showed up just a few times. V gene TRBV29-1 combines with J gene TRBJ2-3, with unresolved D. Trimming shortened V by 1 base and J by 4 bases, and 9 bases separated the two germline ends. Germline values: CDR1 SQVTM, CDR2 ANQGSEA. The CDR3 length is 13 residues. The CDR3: CSVEAPGADTQYF. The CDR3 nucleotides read TGCAGCGTTGAAGCCCCCGGAGCAGATACGCAGTATTTT.

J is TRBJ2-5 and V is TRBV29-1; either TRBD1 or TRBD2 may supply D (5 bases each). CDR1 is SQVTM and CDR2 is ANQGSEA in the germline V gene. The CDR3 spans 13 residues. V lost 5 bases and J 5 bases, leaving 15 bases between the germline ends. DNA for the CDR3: TGCAGCGTTTGTCCCGGGGCCGCGGAGACCCAGTACTTC. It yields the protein CSVCPGAAETQYF.

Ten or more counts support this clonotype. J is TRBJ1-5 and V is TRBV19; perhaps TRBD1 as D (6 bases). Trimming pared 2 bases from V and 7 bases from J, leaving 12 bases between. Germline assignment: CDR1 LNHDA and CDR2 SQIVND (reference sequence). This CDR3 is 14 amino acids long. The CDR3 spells CASSIRGGDQPQHF. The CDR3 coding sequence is TGTGCCAGTAGTATAAGGGGGGGGGACCAGCCCCAGCATTTT.

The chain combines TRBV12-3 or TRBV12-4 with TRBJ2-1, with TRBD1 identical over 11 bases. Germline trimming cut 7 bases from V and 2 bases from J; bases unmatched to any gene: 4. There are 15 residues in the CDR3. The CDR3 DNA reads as TGTGCCAGCATCAAGGGACAGGGGGCCTACAATGAGCAGTTCTTC. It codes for CASIKGQGAYNEQFF.